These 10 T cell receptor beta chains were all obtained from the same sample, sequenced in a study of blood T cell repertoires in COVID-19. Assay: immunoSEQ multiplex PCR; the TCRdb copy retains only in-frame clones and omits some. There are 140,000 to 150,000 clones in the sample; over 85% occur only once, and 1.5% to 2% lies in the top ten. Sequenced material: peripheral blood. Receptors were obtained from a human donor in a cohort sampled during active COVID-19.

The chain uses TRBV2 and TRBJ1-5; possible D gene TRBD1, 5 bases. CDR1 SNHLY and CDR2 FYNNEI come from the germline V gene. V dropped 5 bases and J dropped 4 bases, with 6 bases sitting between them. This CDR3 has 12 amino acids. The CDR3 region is CASSRGNQPQHF. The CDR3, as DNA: TGTGCCAGCAGTAGGGGTAATCAGCCCCAGCATTTT. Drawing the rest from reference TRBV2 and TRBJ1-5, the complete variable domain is EPEVTQTPSHQVTQMGQEVILRCVPISNHLYFYWYRQILGQKVEFLVSFYNNEISEKSEIFDDQFSVERPDGSNFTLKIRSTKLEDSAMYFCASSRGNQPQHFGDGTRLSIL.

The CDR3 DNA follows: TGTGCTAGTGGGCCCGGAGTTAGCAATCAGCCCCAGCATTTT. Residues: CASGPGVSNQPQHF. J is TRBJ1-5 and V is TRBV12-5; no firm D call. The CDR3 loop spans 14 amino acids. Germline CDR1 and CDR2: LGHNT and FRNRAP. The ends were cut back, 6 bases at V and 0 bases at J, with 9 bases in the middle.

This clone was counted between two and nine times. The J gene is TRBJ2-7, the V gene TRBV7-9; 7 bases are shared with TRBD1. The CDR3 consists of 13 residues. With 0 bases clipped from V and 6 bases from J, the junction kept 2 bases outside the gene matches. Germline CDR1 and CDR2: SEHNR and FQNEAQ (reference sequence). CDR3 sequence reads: CASSLASGGEQYF. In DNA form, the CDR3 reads TGTGCCAGCAGCTTAGCTTCAGGGGGCGAGCAGTACTTC. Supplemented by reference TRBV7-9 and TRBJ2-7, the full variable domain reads DTGVSQNPRHKITKRGQNVTFRCDPISEHNRLYWYRQTLGQGPEFLTYFQNEAQLEKSRLLSDRFSAERPKGSFSTLEIQRTEQGDSAMYLCASSLASGGEQYFGPGTRLTVT.

The CDR3 protein is CASSESFSGPNNEQFF. CDR3 in DNA: TGCGCCAGCAGTGAGTCGTTTAGCGGCCCGAACAATGAGCAGTTCTTC. This chain uses TRBV10-1 with TRBJ2-1, with a tentative D call TRBD2 (6 bases). This CDR3 has 16 amino acids. Germline CDR1 is WNHNN and CDR2 is SYGVQD (reference sequence). Trimming removed 0 bases from V and 5 bases from J, with 14 bases in between.

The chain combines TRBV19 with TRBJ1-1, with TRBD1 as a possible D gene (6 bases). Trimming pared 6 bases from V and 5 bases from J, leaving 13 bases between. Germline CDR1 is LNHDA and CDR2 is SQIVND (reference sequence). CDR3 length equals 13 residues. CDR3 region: CASSQGWRTEAFF. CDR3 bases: TGTGCCAGTAGCCAGGGGTGGAGGACTGAAGCTTTCTTT.

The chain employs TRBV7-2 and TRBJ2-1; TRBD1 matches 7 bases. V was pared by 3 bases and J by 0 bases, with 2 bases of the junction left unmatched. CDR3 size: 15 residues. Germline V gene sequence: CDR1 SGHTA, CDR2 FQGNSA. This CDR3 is CASSFDRDSYNEQFF. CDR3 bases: TGTGCCAGCAGCTTCGACAGGGACTCCTACAATGAGCAGTTCTTC.

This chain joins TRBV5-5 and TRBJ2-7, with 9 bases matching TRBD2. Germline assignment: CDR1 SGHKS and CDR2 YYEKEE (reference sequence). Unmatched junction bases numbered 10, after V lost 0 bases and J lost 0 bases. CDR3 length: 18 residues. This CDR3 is CASSLDGLAGIHSYEQYF. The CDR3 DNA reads TGTGCCAGCAGCTTGGATGGCCTAGCGGGGATCCACTCCTACGAGCAGTACTTC.

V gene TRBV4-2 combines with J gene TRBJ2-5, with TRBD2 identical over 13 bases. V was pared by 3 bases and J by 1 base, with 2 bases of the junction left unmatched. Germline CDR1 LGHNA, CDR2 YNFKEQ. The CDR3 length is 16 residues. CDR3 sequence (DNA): TGTGCCAGCAGCCAGAGACTAGCGGGGGGCCAAGAGACCCAGTACTTC. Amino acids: CASSQRLAGGQETQYF.

CDR3 sequence: CASSLQGAQYEQYF. DNA of the CDR3: TGCGCCAGCAGCTTACAGGGGGCGCAGTACGAGCAGTACTTC. The chain recombines TRBV5-1 with TRBJ2-7; TRBD1 matches at 9 bases. Germline CDR1 reads SGHRS; CDR2 reads YFSETQ. This CDR3 region has 14 residues. Trimming at V came to 2 bases and at J to 4 bases, leaving 4 bases not matched to a gene.

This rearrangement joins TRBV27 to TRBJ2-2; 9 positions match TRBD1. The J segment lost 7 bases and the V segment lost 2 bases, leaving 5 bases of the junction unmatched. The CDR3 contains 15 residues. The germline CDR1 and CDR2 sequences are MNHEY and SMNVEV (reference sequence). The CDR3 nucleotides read TGTGCCAGCAGTTTACTGGGACAGGGAGACGGGGAGCTGTTTTTT. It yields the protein CASSLLGQGDGELFF.